Detailed here is one T cell receptor beta chain. Its antigen is still unknown. This sample was taken from a study of vaccination and CD4 T cells after COVID-19. As for the study in general: Convalescent participants consisted of six males and four females, two being Hispanic.

The V gene lost 2 bases and the J gene lost 0 bases, with 8 bases spanning the gap. The CDR3 has 14 amino acids. Germline V gene lookup returns CDR1 SGHNT and CDR2 YYREEE (reference sequence). Treatment specified: approximately nine-day PBMC culture with coronavirus spike peptide pools or control peptides (ViraFEST assay). The Oncomine TCR Beta short-read assay sequenced DNA from cultured CD4+ T cells. In this case, cultured CD4+ T cells provided the extracted genomic DNA. MiXCR, applied by TCRdb to the PCR reads, yields one record per CDR3 protein. This sample carries some 13,000 distinct CDR3 sequences, 51% of them seen once, and the ten largest clones take about 10%.

V usage is TRBV5-4 and J usage is TRBJ2-5; unclear D gene. The source material was CD4+ T cells from blood, cultured in vitro. The TCR comes from a human donor who had recovered from COVID-19. The CDR3 reads CASSLKRDQETQYF. CDR3 DNA sequence: TGTGCCAGCAGCTTAAAGCGCGACCAAGAGACCCAGTACTTC.